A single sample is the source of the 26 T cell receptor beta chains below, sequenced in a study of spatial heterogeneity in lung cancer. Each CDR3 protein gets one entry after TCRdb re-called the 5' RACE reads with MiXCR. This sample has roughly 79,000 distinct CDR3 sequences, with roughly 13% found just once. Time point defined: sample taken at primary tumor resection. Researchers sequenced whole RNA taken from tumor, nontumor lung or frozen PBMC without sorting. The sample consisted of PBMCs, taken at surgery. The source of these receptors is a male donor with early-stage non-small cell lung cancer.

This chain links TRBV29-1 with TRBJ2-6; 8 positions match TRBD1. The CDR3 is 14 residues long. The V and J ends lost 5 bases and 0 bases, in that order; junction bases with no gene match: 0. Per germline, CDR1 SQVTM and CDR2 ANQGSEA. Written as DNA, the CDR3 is TGCAGCGTTCAGGGGGCCTCTGGGGCCAACGTCCTGACTTTC. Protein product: CSVQGASGANVLTF. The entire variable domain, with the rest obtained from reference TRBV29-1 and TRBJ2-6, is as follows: SAVISQKPSRDICQRGTSLTIQCQVDSQVTMMFWYRQQPGQSLTLIATANQGSEATYESGFVIDKFPISRPNLTFSTLTVSNMSPEDSSIYLCSVQGASGANVLTFGAGSRLTVL.

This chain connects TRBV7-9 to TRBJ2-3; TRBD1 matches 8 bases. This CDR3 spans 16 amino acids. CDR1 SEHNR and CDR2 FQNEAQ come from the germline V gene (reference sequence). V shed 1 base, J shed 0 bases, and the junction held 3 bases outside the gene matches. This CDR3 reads CASSLGTGSSTDTQYF. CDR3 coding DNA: TGTGCCAGCAGCTTAGGGACAGGGAGTAGCACAGATACGCAGTATTTT.

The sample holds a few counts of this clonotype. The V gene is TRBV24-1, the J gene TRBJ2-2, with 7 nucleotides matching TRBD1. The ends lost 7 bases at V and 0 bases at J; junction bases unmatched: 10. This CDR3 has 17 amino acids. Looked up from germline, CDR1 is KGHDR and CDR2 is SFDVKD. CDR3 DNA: TGTGCCACCAGCCTGTCTTGGGACAGTTCGAACACCGGGGAGCTGTTTTTT. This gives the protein CATSLSWDSSNTGELFF.

The CDR3 DNA sequence: TGTGCCAGCAGTTTAAGAGACATCACCTACGAGCAGTACTTC. Translating gives CASSLRDITYEQYF. The chain carries TRBV12-3 or TRBV12-4 and TRBJ2-7; unclear D gene. Between the trimmed V and J ends, which lost 2 bases and 2 bases, there was a span of 10 bases. The CDR3 is 14 amino acids.

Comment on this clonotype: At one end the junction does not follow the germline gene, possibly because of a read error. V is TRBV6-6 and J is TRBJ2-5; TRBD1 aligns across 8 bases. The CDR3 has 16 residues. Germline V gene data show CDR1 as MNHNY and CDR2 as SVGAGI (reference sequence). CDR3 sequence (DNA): TGTGCCAGCAGATACTCGGGGACAGGTTACCAAGAGACCCAGTACTTC. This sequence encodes CASRYSGTGYQETQYF.

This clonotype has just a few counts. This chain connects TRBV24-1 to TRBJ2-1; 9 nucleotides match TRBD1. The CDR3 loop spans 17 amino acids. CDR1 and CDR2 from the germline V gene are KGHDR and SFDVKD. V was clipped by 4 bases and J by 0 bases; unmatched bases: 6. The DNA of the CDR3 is TGTGCCACCAGTGACCCCGGACAGGGGAGCTCCTACAATGAGCAGTTCTTC. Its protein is CATSDPGQGSSYNEQFF.

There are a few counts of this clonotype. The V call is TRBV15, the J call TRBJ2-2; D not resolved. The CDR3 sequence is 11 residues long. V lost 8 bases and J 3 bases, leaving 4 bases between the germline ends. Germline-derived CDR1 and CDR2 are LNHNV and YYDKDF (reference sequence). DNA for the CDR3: TGTGCCACCGGGGACACCGGGGAGCTGTTTTTT. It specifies CATGDTGELFF.

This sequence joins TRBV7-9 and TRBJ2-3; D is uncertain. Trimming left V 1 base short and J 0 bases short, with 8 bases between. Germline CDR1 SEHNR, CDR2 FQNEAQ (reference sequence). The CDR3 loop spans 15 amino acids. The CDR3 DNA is TGTGCCAGCAGCTTAGACCAGAGCAGCACAGATACGCAGTATTTT. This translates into CASSLDQSSTDTQYF.

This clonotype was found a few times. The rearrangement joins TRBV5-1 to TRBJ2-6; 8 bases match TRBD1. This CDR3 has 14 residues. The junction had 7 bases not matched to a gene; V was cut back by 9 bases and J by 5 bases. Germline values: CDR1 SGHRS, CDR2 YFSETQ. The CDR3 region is CATSPGGRANVLTF. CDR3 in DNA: TGCGCCACTTCCCCAGGGGGCAGGGCCAACGTCCTGACTTTC.

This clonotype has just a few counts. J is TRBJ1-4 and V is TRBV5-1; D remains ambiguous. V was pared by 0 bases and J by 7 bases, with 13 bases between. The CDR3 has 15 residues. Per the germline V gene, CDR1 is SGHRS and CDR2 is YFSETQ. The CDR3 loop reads CASSLESSRGEKLFF. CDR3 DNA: TGCGCCAGCAGCTTGGAGAGTTCTCGAGGTGAAAAACTGTTTTTT.

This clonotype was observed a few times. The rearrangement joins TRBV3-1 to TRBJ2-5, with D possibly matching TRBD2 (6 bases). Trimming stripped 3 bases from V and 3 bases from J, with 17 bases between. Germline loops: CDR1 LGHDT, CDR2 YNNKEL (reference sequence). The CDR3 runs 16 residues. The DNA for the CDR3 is TGTGCCAGCAGCCAGCGCGGGGCGGGATGGAAAGAGACCCAGTACTTC. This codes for CASSQRGAGWKETQYF.

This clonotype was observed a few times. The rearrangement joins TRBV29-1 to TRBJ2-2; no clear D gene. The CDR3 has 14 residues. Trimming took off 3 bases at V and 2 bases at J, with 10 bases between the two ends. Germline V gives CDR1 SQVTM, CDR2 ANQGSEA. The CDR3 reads CSVEAGRNTGELFF. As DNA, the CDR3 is TGCAGCGTTGAGGCAGGCCGAAACACCGGGGAGCTGTTTTTT.

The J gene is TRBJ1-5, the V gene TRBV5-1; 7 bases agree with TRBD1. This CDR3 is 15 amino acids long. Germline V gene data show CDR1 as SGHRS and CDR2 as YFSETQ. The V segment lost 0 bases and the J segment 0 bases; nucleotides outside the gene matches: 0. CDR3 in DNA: TGCGCCAGCAGCTTGGGGGACAGTAGCAATCAGCCCCAGCATTTT. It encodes CASSLGDSSNQPQHF.

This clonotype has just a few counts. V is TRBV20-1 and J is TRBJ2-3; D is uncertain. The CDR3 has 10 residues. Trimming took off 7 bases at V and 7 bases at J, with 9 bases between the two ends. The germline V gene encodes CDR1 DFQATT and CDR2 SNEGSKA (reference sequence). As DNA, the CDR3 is TGCAGTGGTCGTCCCCATACGCAGTATTTT. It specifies CSGRPHTQYF.

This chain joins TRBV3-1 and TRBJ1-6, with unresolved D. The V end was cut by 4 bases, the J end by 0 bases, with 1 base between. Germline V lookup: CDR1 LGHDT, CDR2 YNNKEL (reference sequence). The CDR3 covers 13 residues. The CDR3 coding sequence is TGTGCCAGCAGCCCCTCCTATAATTCACCCCTCCACTTT. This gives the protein CASSPSYNSPLHF.

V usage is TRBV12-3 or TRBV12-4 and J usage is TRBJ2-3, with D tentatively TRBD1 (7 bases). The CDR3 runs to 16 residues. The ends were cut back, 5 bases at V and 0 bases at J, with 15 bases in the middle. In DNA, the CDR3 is TGTGCCAGCAGTCCGCAGGGGGAGGCTAGCACAGATACGCAGTATTTT. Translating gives CASSPQGEASTDTQYF.

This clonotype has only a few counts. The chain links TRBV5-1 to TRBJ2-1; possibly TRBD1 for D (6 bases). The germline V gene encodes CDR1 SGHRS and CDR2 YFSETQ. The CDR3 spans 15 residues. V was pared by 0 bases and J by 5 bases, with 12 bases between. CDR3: CASSLGQGRNNEQFF. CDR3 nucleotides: TGCGCCAGCAGCTTGGGCCAGGGGCGCAACAATGAGCAGTTCTTC.

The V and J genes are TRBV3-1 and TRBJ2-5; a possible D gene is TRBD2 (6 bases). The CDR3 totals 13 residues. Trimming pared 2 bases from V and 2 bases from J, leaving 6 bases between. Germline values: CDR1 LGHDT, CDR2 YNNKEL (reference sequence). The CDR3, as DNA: TGTGCCAGCAGCCAACGGGGGCAAGAGACCCAGTACTTC. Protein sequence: CASSQRGQETQYF.

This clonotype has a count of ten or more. CDR3 nucleotide sequence: TGTGCCAGCAGCCCAAGCGGAAACACCATATATTTT. It codes for CASSPSGNTIYF. This rearrangement joins TRBV6-6 to TRBJ1-3; D unclear. The CDR3 consists of 12 residues. The V end lost 6 bases, the J end lost 4 bases, and 7 bases lay between the germline ends. Germline CDR1 and CDR2: MNHNY and SVGAGI (reference sequence).

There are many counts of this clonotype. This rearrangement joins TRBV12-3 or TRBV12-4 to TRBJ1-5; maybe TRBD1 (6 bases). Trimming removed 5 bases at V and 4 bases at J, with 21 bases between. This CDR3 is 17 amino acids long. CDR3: CASSRETGRERNQPQHF. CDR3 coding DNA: TGTGCCAGCAGTCGTGAAACAGGGAGGGAGCGGAATCAGCCCCAGCATTTT.

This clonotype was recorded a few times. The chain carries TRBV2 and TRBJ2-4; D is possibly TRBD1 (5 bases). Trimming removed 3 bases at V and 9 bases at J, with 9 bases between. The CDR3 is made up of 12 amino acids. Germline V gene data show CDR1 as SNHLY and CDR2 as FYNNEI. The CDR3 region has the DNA TGTGCCAGCAGTGACAGGGCCGGCATTCAGTACTTC. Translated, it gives CASSDRAGIQYF.

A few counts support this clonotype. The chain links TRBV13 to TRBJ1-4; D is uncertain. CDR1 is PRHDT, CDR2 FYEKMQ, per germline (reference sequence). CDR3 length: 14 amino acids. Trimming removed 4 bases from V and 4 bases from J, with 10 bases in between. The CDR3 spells CASSSKRGNEKLFF. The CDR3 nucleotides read TGTGCCAGCAGCTCGAAGAGAGGTAATGAAAAACTGTTTTTT.

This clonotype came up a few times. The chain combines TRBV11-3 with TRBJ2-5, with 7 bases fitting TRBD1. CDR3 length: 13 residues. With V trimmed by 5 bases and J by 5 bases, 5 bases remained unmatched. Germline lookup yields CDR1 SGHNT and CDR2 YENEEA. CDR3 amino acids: CASSPQGSETQYF. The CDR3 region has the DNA TGTGCCAGCAGCCCACAGGGGTCCGAGACCCAGTACTTC.

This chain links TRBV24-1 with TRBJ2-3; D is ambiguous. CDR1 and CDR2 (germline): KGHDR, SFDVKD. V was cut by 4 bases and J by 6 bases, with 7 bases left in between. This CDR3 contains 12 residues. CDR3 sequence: CATSDRDDTQYF. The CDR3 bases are TGTGCCACCAGTGACCGCGATGATACGCAGTATTTT.

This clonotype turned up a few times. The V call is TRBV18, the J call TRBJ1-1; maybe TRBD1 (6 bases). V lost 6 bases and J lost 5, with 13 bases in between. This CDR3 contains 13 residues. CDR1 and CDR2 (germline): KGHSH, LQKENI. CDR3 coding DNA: TGTGCCAGCTCGTCCGGACAGAAAACTGAAGCTTTCTTT. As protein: CASSSGQKTEAFF.

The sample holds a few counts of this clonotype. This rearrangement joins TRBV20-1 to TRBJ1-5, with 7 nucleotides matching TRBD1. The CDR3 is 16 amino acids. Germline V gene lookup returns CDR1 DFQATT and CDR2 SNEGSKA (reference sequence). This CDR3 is CSAPGQYLGSNQPQHF. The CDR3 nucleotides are TGCAGCGCACCGGGACAGTATTTGGGAAGCAATCAGCCCCAGCATTTT.